This TCR beta chain originates from a study of memory CD4+ T cells and cytomegalovirus serostatus. The sort gate was single viable CD3+CD4+CD8-CD45RO+ cells for memory CD4+ T cells. V lost 3 bases, J lost 6 bases, and 0 bases stayed unmatched. Looked up from germline, CDR1 is WSHSY and CDR2 is SAAADI. CDR3 length equals 12 residues. The method was immunoSEQ multiplex PCR; TCRdb's version includes in-frame clones alone and lacks a portion of them. Seen here are roughly 56,000 clones, about four fifths observed once, and the top ten hold over 0.35%. The source material was memory CD4+ T cells from blood. The source of this sequence is an adult in good health and CMV-seronegative. This rearrangement joins TRBV10-2 to TRBJ1-1; 8 bases fit TRBD1. The CDR3 here is CASSEQGAEAFF. In DNA form, the CDR3 reads TGCGCCAGCAGTGAACAGGGGGCTGAAGCTTTCTTT.